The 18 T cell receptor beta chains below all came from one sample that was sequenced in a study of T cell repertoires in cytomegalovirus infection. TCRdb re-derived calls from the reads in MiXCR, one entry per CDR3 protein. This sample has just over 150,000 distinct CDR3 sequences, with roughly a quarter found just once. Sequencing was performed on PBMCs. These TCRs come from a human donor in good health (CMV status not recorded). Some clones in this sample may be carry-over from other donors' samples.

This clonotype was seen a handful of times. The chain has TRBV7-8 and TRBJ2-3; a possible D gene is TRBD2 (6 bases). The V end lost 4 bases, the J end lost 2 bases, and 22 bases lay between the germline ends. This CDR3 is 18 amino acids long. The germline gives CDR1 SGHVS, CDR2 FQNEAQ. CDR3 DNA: TGTGCCAGCAGCTCCTGGCCACGGGATAGCGGATACACAGATACGCAGTATTTT. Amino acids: CASSSWPRDSGYTDTQYF.

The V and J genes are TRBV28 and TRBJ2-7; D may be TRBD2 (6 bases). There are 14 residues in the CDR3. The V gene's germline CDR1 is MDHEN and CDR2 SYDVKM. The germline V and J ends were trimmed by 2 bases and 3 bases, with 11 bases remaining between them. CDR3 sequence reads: CASSLRLVGYEQYF. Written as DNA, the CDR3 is TGTGCCAGCAGTTTAAGACTAGTTGGCTACGAGCAGTACTTC.

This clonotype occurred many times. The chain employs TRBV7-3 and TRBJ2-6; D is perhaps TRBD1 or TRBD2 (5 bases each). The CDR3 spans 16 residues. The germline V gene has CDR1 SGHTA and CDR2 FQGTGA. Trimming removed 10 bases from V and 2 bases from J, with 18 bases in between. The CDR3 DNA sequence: TGTGCCATCGGGACGACTTCCAGCACTGGGGCCAACGTCCTGACTTTC. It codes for CAIGTTSSTGANVLTF.

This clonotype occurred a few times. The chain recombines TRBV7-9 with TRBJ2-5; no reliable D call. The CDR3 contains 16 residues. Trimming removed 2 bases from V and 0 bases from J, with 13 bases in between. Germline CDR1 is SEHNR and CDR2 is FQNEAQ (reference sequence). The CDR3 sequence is CASSLSVGGNQETQYF. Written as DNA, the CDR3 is TGTGCCAGCAGCTTATCGGTCGGCGGCAACCAAGAGACCCAGTACTTC.

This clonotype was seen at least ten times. CDR3 in DNA: TGTGCCAGCAGCCCCCTGGGTCTTGGAGAGCAGTACTTC. Its translation: CASSPLGLGEQYF. The genes are TRBV7-9 and TRBJ2-7; D is uncertain. The CDR3 is 13 residues long. The germline gives CDR1 SEHNR, CDR2 FQNEAQ (reference sequence). With 5 bases removed from V and 7 bases from J, the gap between germline ends came to 15 bases.

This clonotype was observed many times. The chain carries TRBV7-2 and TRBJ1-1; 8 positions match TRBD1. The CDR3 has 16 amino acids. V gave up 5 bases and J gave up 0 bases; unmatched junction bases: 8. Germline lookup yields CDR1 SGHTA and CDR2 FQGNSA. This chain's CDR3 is CASSKRTGLMNTEAFF. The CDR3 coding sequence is TGTGCCAGCAGCAAACGGACAGGGCTGATGAACACTGAAGCTTTCTTT.

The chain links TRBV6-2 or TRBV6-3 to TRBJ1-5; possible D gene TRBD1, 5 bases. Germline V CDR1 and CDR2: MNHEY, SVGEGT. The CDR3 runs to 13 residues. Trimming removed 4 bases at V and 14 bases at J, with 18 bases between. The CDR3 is CASSSWGNQPKHF. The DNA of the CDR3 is TGTGCCAGCAGTTCATGGGGGAATCAGCCTAAGCATTTT.

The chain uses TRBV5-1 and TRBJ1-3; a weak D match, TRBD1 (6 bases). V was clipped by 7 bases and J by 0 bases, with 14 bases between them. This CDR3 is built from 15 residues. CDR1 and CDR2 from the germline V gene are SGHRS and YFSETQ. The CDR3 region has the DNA TGCGCCAGCCGAGAGGGACACAACTCTGGAAACACCATATATTTT. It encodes CASREGHNSGNTIYF.

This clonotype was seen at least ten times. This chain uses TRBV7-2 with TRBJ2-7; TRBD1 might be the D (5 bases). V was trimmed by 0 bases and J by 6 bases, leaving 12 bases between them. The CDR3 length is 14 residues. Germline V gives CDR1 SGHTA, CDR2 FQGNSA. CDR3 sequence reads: CASSLAAGSGEQYF. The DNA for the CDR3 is TGTGCCAGCAGCTTAGCGGCAGGGTCCGGCGAGCAGTACTTC.

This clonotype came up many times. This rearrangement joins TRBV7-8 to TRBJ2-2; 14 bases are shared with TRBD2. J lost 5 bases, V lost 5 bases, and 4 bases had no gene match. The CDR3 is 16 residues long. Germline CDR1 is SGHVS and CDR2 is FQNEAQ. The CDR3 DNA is TGTGCCAGCAGCACACGACTAGCGGGAGGGACCGGGGAGCTGTTTTTT. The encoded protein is CASSTRLAGGTGELFF.

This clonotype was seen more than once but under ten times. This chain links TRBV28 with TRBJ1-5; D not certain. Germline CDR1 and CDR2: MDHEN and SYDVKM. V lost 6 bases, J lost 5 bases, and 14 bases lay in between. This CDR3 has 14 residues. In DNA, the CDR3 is TGTGCCAGCAGCAAACCCCAGGCCCATCAGCCCCAGCATTTT. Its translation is CASSKPQAHQPQHF.

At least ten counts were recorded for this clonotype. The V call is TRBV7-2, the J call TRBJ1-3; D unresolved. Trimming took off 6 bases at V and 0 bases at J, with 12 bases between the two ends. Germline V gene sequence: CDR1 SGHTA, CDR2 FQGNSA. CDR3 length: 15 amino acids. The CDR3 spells CASSLKQSSGNTIYF. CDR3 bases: TGTGCCAGCAGTTTAAAACAGAGCTCTGGAAACACCATATATTTT.

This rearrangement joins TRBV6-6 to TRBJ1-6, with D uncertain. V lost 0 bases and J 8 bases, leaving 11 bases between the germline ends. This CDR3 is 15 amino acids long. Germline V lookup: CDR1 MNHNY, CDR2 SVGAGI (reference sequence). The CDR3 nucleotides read TGTGCCAGCAGTTACTCCCATCCACCGGATTCACCCCTCCACTTT. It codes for CASSYSHPPDSPLHF.

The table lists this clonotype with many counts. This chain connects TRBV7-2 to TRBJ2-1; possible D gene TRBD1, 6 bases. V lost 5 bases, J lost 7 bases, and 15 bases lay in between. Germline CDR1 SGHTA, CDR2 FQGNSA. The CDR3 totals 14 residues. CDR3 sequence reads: CASSTQGLANEQFF. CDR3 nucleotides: TGTGCCAGCAGCACCCAGGGGCTAGCAAATGAGCAGTTCTTC. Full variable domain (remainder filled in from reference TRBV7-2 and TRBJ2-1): GAGVSQSPSNKVTEKGKDVELRCDPISGHTALYWYRQSLGQGLEFLIYFQGNSAPDKSGLPSDRFSAERTGGSVSTLTIQRTQQEDSAVYLCASSTQGLANEQFFGPGTRLTVL.

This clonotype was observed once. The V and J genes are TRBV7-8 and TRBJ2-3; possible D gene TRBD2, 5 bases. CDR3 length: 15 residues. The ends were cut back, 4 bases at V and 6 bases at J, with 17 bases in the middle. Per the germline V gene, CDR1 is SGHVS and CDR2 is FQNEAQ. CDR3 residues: CASSSSRDRGDTQYF. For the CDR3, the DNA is TGTGCCAGCAGCTCTTCGCGAGACCGAGGGGATACGCAGTATTTT.

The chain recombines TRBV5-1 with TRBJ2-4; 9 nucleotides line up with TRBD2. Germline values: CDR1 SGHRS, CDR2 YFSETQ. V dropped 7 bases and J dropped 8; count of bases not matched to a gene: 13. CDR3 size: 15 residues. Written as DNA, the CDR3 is TGCGCCAGCTCGCCAATAGCGGGAGTGATGGACATTCAGTACTTC. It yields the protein CASSPIAGVMDIQYF.

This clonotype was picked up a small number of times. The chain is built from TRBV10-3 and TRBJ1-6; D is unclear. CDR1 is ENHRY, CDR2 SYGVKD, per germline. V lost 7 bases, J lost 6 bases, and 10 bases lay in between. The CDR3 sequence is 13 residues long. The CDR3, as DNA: TGTGCCATCAACTGGGATCCTAATTCACCCCTCCACTTT. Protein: CAINWDPNSPLHF.

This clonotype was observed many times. The CDR3 spells CASSLGRGTDTQYF. DNA for the CDR3: TGTGCCAGCAGTTTGGGCAGGGGCACAGATACGCAGTATTTT. The rearrangement uses TRBV12-3 or TRBV12-4 and TRBJ2-3; D might be TRBD1 (5 bases). This CDR3 spans 14 amino acids. The ends were cut back, 3 bases at V and 1 base at J, with 8 bases in the middle.